The 20 T cell receptor beta chains in this list originate from one sample, sequenced in a study of regulatory T cells in long-lasting Graves disease. The time point is: newly diagnosed GD, antithyroid drugs for less than 3 months. Extracted PBMC RNA gave rise to the TCR library. CDR3 regions were amplified by Arm-PCR using iRepertoire HTBI primers to build TCR beta libraries. Each CDR3 protein gets one entry after TCRdb re-called the multiplex PCR reads with MiXCR. This table holds a few hundred thousand distinct CDR3 sequences, 12% to 15% found once. The sample also formed part of further work on T cells in Graves' hyperthyroidism and ophthalmopathy.

The material sequenced was peripheral blood mononuclear cells (PBMCs), taken at new diagnosis, from a patient treated with antithyroid drugs. These receptors came from a woman aged 50 to 60 with Graves disease.

V is TRBV5-1 and J is TRBJ1-2; 11 positions agree with TRBD1. V shed 0 bases and J 7 bases; nucleotides not matched to a gene: 5. The CDR3 is 15 amino acids. The V gene's germline CDR1 is SGHRS and CDR2 YFSETQ. CDR3 residues: CASSLVFGQGAGYTF. DNA of the CDR3: TGCGCCAGCAGCTTGGTTTTCGGACAGGGGGCTGGCTACACCTTC.

This clonotype has a count of ten or more. The chain recombines TRBV12-3 or TRBV12-4 with TRBJ2-4; 7 nucleotides agree with TRBD1. Trimming removed 6 bases from V and 4 bases from J; junction bases left unmatched: 3. This CDR3 is 13 amino acids long. As DNA, the CDR3 is TGTGCCAGCAGCAGGGGACAGAAAAACATTCAGTACTTC. It encodes CASSRGQKNIQYF.

This clonotype was observed at least ten times. The J gene is TRBJ2-1, the V gene TRBV5-5, with D possibly TRBD1 on 6 matching bases. The germline V and J ends were trimmed by 0 bases and 0 bases, with 10 bases remaining between them. From germline, CDR1 is SGHKS and CDR2 YYEKEE (reference sequence). This CDR3 is 16 amino acids long. The CDR3 is CASSLAAGDSYNEQFF. CDR3 nucleotide sequence: TGTGCCAGCAGCTTGGCCGCAGGGGACTCCTACAATGAGCAGTTCTTC.

The chain uses TRBV10-3 and TRBJ2-3; D unresolved. The CDR3 sequence is 15 residues long. The germline V gene encodes CDR1 ENHRY and CDR2 SYGVKD. V lost 1 base and J lost 3, with 11 bases in between. For the CDR3, the DNA is TGTGCCATCAGTGAGTTCTCGAGCTCAACAGATACGCAGTATTTT. It translates to CAISEFSSSTDTQYF.

Many counts were recorded for this clonotype. The chain recombines TRBV30 with TRBJ1-4; 8 bases are a match to TRBD1. With 1 base clipped from V and 12 bases from J, the junction kept 10 bases outside the gene matches. CDR1 and CDR2 from the germline V gene are GTSNPN and SVGIG (reference sequence). There are 14 residues in the CDR3. CDR3 amino acids: CAWSEGTGAGELFF. For the CDR3, the DNA is TGTGCCTGGAGTGAGGGGACAGGCGCTGGAGAACTGTTTTTT.

CDR3 sequence: CASSSGTGARSSYEQYF. The DNA of the CDR3 is TGTGCCAGCAGCTCCGGGACGGGTGCCCGAAGCTCCTACGAGCAGTACTTC. This chain uses TRBV5-5 with TRBJ2-7; D may be TRBD1 or TRBD2 (5 bases each). CDR3 length equals 17 residues. The germline gives CDR1 SGHKS, CDR2 YYEKEE (reference sequence). V lost 3 bases and J lost 0, with 19 bases in between.

This clonotype has a count of ten or more. The V call is TRBV28, the J call TRBJ2-7; 9 nucleotides agree with TRBD1. Germline CDR1 is MDHEN and CDR2 is SYDVKM. The V and J ends lost 2 bases and 0 bases, in that order; junction bases with no gene match: 5. There are 16 residues in the CDR3. CDR3 amino acids: CASSLRGQGFSYEQYF. Written as DNA, the CDR3 is TGTGCCAGCAGTTTAAGGGGACAGGGATTCTCCTACGAGCAGTACTTC. The complete variable domain, with remaining parts taken from reference TRBV28 and TRBJ2-7, reads DVKVTQSSRYLVKRTGEKVFLECVQDMDHENMFWYRQDPGLGLRLIYFSYDVKMKEKGDIPEGYSVSREKKERFSLILESASTNQTSMYLCASSLRGQGFSYEQYFGPGTRLTVT.

The chain couples TRBV20-1 to TRBJ1-5; 11 bases fit TRBD1. The trim removed 3 bases at V and 4 bases at J, leaving 5 bases unmatched. The CDR3 runs 15 residues. Germline V gene data show CDR1 as DFQATT and CDR2 as SNEGSKA (reference sequence). The chain's CDR3 is CSASRGTGGNQPQHF. For the CDR3, the DNA is TGCAGTGCTAGTCGCGGGACAGGGGGAAATCAGCCCCAGCATTTT.

In this sample, this clonotype turned up a few times. The chain recombines TRBV24-1 with TRBJ2-7; 8 bases are a match to TRBD1. The CDR3 has 15 residues. Looked up from germline, CDR1 is KGHDR and CDR2 is SFDVKD. Trimming removed 4 bases from V and 3 bases from J; junction bases left unmatched: 7. CDR3 sequence reads: CATSESGTGDYEQYF. CDR3 bases: TGTGCCACCAGTGAGTCCGGGACAGGAGACTACGAGCAGTACTTC.

This clonotype was seen ten or more times. DNA of the CDR3: TGTGCCAGCAGTGAAGCACTACCTGCAACTAATGAAAAACTGTTTTTT. Encoded protein: CASSEALPATNEKLFF. The gene calls are TRBV2 and TRBJ1-4, with unresolved D. V was cut by 0 bases and J by 0 bases, with 8 bases left in between. The CDR3 is made up of 16 amino acids. CDR1 is SNHLY, CDR2 FYNNEI, per germline.

This clonotype was seen more than once but under ten times. The chain has TRBV30 and TRBJ1-5, with D hard to call. CDR3 length: 13 residues. Germline V gene data show CDR1 as GTSNPN and CDR2 as SVGIG (reference sequence). V shed 2 bases and J shed 0 bases, with 5 bases lying between them. The CDR3 loop reads CAWSRNSNQPQHF. CDR3 DNA: TGTGCCTGGAGTAGAAATAGCAATCAGCCCCAGCATTTT.

Concerning this clonotype: A much larger clone differs from this one at a single base, so this may be a read error. The chain carries TRBV6-1 and TRBJ1-2; D remains ambiguous. From germline, CDR1 is MNHNS and CDR2 SASEGT. The CDR3 has 14 residues. CDR3 bases: TGTGCCAGCAGTGAACGCACAGCTAACCATGGCTACACCTTC. Protein: CASSERTANHGYTF.

Turning to this clonotype: No conserved phenylalanine or tryptophan ends this CDR3, so it is likely a read error. It is unclear where the CDR3 begins or ends on the DNA, so no DNA is shown, and the CDR3 is as TCRdb lists it. The rearrangement links TRBV29-1 to TRBJ1-1; TRBD1 was called by the table and not checked on the DNA. Both ends counted, the CDR3 spans 10 residues. Per germline, CDR1 SQVTM and CDR2 ANQGSEA. CDR3 sequence: CSVGWDRAPL.

This clonotype was picked up many times. The rearrangement joins TRBV20-1 to TRBJ2-2; no definite D call. Germline V gene data show CDR1 as DFQATT and CDR2 as SNEGSKA (reference sequence). The CDR3 has 16 residues. Trimming pared 7 bases from V and 0 bases from J, leaving 18 bases between. The CDR3 nucleotides read TGCAGTGTTGCCCCCTGGCGCGCAACGAACACCGGGGAGCTGTTTTTT. As protein: CSVAPWRATNTGELFF.

This clonotype showed up just a few times. This sequence may be a read error, since a much larger clone differs from it by one base. The chain employs TRBV7-2 and TRBJ2-3, with D possibly matching TRBD2 (5 bases). CDR3 length: 14 residues. Per the germline V gene, CDR1 is SGHTA and CDR2 is FQGNSA. Written as DNA, the CDR3 is TGTGCCGGCAGCTTAGGGAGAAGCACAGATACGCAGTATTTT. As protein: CAGSLGRSTDTQYF.

This clonotype was detected ten times or more. The chain has TRBV25-1 and TRBJ1-4; D is undetermined. This CDR3 has 15 residues. Trimming left V 3 bases short and J 0 bases short, with 8 bases between. CDR1 is MGHDK and CDR2 is SYGVNS in the germline V gene. As DNA, the CDR3 is TGTGCCAGCAGTGACCTGGGGACAACTAATGAAAAACTGTTTTTT. Translating it yields CASSDLGTTNEKLFF.

V is TRBV11-2 and J is TRBJ1-5; a weak D match, TRBD1 (6 bases). Trimming took off 1 base at V and 6 bases at J, with 13 bases between the two ends. Germline lookup yields CDR1 SGHAT and CDR2 FQNNGV. The CDR3 totals 15 residues. CDR3 region: CASSLVSGVGQPQHF. The CDR3 bases are TGTGCCAGCAGCTTAGTCTCAGGGGTTGGTCAGCCCCAGCATTTT.

V and J are TRBV11-2 and TRBJ2-7; TRBD2 aligns across 7 bases. Germline loops: CDR1 SGHAT, CDR2 FQNNGV. Trimming took 4 bases from V and 2 from J; bases not matched to a gene: 8. There are 15 residues in the CDR3. CDR3: CASSSIAGAAYEQYF. CDR3 bases: TGTGCCAGCAGCTCCATAGCGGGCGCAGCCTACGAGCAGTACTTC.

The rearrangement uses TRBV5-1 and TRBJ2-1; 9 nucleotides agree with TRBD2. V lost 4 bases to trimming and J lost 5 bases; unmatched junction nucleotides: 10. The germline CDR1 and CDR2 sequences are SGHRS and YFSETQ. This CDR3 region has 16 residues. CDR3 DNA: TGCGCCAGCAGCAAAGCTAGCGGGAATTCCCACAATGAGCAGTTCTTC. Encoded protein: CASSKASGNSHNEQFF. Looking up the rest from reference TRBV5-1 and TRBJ2-1 gives the full variable domain: KAGVTQTPRYLIKTRGQQVTLSCSPISGHRSVSWYQQTPGQGLQFLFEYFSETQRNKGNFPGRFSGRQFSNSRSEMNVSTLELGDSALYLCASSKASGNSHNEQFFGPGTRLTVL.

This clonotype was detected only a few times. The chain links TRBV24-1 to TRBJ1-2; 9 positions match TRBD1. Trimming cost V 3 bases and J 4 bases; bases outside gene matches: 5. Germline V lookup: CDR1 KGHDR, CDR2 SFDVKD. The length of the CDR3 is 15 residues. The CDR3 spells CATSDPNRGPYGYTF. The CDR3 coding sequence is TGTGCCACCAGTGATCCAAACAGGGGGCCCTATGGCTACACCTTC.